The 12 T cell receptor beta chains given below trace back to one sample, sequenced in a study of cytomegalovirus exposure and HLA in healthy donors. PCR amplification relied on 60 Vbeta primers (plus 13 Jbeta primers). Sequenced by immunoSEQ multiplex PCR; TCRdb stores in-frame clones only, minus some. This sample has about 82,000 clones, with over 75% found just once. The sequenced material came from PBMCs. The source is a human donor in good health.

The genes are TRBV13 and TRBJ2-1; 7 bases align to TRBD1. The CDR3 loop spans 17 amino acids. The V gene end was trimmed by 5 bases and the J gene end by 0 bases; junction bases not matched to a gene: 10. The germline CDR1 and CDR2 sequences are PRHDT and FYEKMQ (reference sequence). CDR3 nucleotide sequence: TGTGCCAGCAGCCCCTATTCGACAGGGAGCTCCTACAATGAGCAGTTCTTC. Amino acids: CASSPYSTGSSYNEQFF.

This chain uses TRBV6-5 with TRBJ1-6; no clear D. Per the germline V gene, CDR1 is MNHEY and CDR2 is SVGAGI. The CDR3 has 13 residues. V was cut by 7 bases and J by 10 bases, with 14 bases left in between. CDR3 sequence (DNA): TGTGCCAGCACCCTCGGGAAAGACTCACCCCTCCACTTT. Protein: CASTLGKDSPLHF.

A single count supports this clone. V is TRBV4-1 and J is TRBJ1-1; D remains unclear. The V end was cut by 1 base, the J end by 1 base, with 10 bases between. The CDR3 is made up of 15 amino acids. CDR1 and CDR2 from the germline V gene are MGHRA and YSYEKL. This CDR3 reads CASSQGAGSNTEAFF. The CDR3 nucleotides read TGCGCCAGCAGCCAAGGAGCAGGCTCGAACACTGAAGCTTTCTTT.

This clone appeared a few times. The chain has TRBV7-8 and TRBJ2-1; D is perhaps TRBD2 (6 bases). The CDR3 covers 15 residues. Germline CDR1 reads SGHVS; CDR2 reads FQNEAQ. Trimming stripped 5 bases from V and 0 bases from J, with 11 bases between. CDR3: CASSLEGLSYNEQFF. Here the CDR3 DNA reads TGTGCCAGCAGCCTCGAGGGACTCTCCTACAATGAGCAGTTCTTC.

This chain links TRBV5-1 with TRBJ1-3; 10 bases are a match to TRBD1. J gave up 2 bases and V 4 bases, and 3 bases lay outside the gene matches. The germline gives CDR1 SGHRS, CDR2 YFSETQ. The CDR3 length is 15 residues. The CDR3 reads CASSTGTGAGNTIYF. CDR3 DNA sequence: TGCGCCAGCAGCACCGGGACAGGGGCTGGAAACACCATATATTTT.

Ten or more counts support this clone. The chain carries TRBV11-2 and TRBJ2-5, with TRBD1 identical over 7 bases. V was clipped by 4 bases and J by 1 base; unmatched bases: 6. The V gene's germline CDR1 is SGHAT and CDR2 FQNNGV. The CDR3 contains 15 residues. CDR3 sequence (DNA): TGTGCCAGCAGCTGGGACAGTAGCTTCCAAGAGACCCAGTACTTC. Its translation is CASSWDSSFQETQYF.

The rearrangement links TRBV2 to TRBJ2-7; TRBD1 matches 11 bases. Looked up from germline, CDR1 is SNHLY and CDR2 is FYNNEI. This CDR3 region has 15 residues. V lost 5 bases, J lost 6 bases, and 9 bases stayed unmatched. CDR3: CASSPRGGTGGEQYF. The CDR3 nucleotides are TGTGCCAGCAGTCCCCGAGGGGGGACAGGGGGCGAGCAGTACTTC.

The chain is built from TRBV6-5 and TRBJ1-3; D is undetermined. This CDR3 has 13 residues. V lost 5 bases and J lost 4, with 9 bases in between. The germline V gene encodes CDR1 MNHEY and CDR2 SVGAGI. CDR3 DNA: TGTGCCAGCAGTCAACAGTTGGGAAACACCATATATTTT. This gives the protein CASSQQLGNTIYF.

The rearrangement uses TRBV7-2 and TRBJ2-3; D gene uncertain. Germline V gene sequence: CDR1 SGHTA, CDR2 FQGNSA. V was pared by 4 bases and J by 2 bases, with 16 bases between. The CDR3 extends over 16 amino acids. CDR3 sequence: CASSYAASRNTDTQYF. DNA of the CDR3: TGTGCCAGCAGCTACGCGGCGTCAAGAAACACAGATACGCAGTATTTT. Based on the CDR3 plus reference TRBV7-2 and TRBJ2-3, the full variable domain is GAGVSQSPSNKVTEKGKDVELRCDPISGHTALYWYRQSLGQGLEFLIYFQGNSAPDKSGLPSDRFSAERTGGSVSTLTIQRTQQEDSAVYLCASSYAASRNTDTQYFGPGTRLTVL.

The V and J genes are TRBV7-7 and TRBJ2-5; D perhaps matches TRBD2 (5 bases). From germline, CDR1 is SSHAT and CDR2 FNYEAQ (reference sequence). The CDR3 extends over 15 amino acids. Trimming took 1 base from V and 1 from J, leaving 10 bases between them. CDR3 coding DNA: TGTGCCAGCAGCTTAGAGGCGAGGGCCCAAGAGACCCAGTACTTC. Its translation: CASSLEARAQETQYF.

This clone was detected only a few times. The CDR3 region has the DNA TGCGCCAGCAGGGTGGGGGGAATGAACACTGAAGCTTTCTTT. Translated: CASRVGGMNTEAFF. The chain is built from TRBV10-2 and TRBJ1-1; D might be TRBD1 (5 bases). Germline-derived CDR1 and CDR2 are WSHSY and SAAADI. The CDR3 totals 14 residues. The V end lost 6 bases, the J end lost 0 bases, and 11 bases lay between the germline ends.

The J gene is TRBJ1-2, the V gene TRBV5-6, with D uncertain. CDR3 length: 13 residues. The V and J ends lost 1 base and 8 bases respectively, with 12 bases between them. The V gene's germline CDR1 is SGHDT and CDR2 YYEEEE. The CDR3 nucleotides are TGTGCCAGCAGCTTGATGGGCCGGGAGGGCTACACCTTC. Its protein is CASSLMGREGYTF.